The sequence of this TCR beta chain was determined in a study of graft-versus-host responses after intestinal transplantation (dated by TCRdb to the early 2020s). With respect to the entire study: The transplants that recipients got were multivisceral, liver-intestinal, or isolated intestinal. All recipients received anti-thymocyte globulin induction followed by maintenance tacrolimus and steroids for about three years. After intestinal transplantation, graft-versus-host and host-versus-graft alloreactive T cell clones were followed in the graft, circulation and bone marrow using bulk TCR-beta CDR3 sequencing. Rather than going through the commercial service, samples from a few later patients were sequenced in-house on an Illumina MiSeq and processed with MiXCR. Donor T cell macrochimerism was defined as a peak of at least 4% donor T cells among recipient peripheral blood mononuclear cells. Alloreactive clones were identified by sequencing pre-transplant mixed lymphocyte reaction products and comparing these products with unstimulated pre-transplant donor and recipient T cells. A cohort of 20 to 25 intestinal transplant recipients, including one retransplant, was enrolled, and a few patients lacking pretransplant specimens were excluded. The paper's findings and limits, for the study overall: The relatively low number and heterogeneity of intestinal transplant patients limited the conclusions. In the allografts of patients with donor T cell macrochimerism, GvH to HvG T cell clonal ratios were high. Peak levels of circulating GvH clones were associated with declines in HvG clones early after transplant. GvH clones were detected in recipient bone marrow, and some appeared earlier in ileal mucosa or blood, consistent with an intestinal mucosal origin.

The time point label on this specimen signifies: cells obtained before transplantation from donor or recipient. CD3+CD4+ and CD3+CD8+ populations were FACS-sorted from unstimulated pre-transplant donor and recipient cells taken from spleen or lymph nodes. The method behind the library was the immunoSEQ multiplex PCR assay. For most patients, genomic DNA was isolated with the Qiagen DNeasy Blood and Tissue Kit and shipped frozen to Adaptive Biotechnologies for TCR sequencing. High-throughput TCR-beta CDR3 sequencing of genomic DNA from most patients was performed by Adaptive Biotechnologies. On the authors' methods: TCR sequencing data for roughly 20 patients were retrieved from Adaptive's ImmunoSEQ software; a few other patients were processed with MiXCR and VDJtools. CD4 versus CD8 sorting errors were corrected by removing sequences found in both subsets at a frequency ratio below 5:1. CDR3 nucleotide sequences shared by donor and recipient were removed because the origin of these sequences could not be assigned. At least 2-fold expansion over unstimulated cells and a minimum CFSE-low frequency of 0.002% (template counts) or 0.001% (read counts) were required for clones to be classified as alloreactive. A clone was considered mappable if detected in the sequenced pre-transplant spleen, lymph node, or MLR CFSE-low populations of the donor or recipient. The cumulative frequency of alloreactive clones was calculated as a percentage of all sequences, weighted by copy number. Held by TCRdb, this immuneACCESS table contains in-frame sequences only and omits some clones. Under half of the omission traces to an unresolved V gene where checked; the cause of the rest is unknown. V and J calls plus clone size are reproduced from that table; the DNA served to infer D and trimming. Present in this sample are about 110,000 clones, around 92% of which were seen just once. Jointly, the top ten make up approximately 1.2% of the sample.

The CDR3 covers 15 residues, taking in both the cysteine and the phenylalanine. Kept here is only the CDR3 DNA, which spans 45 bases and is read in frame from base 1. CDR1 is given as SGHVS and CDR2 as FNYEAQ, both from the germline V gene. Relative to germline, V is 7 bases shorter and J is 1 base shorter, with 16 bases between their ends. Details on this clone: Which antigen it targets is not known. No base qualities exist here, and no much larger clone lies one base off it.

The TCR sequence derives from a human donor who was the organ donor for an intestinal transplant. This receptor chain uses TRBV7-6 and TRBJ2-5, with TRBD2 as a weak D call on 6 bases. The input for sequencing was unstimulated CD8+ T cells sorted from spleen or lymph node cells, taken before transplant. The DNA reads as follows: TGTGCCAGCACCCAGACTAGTTTCCGCCAAGAGACCCAGTACTTC. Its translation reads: CASTQTSFRQETQYF.